The 21 T cell receptor beta chains given below trace back to one sample, sequenced in a study of regulatory T cells in long-lasting Graves disease. Time point defined: newly diagnosed GD, antithyroid drugs for less than 3 months. PBMC-extracted RNA yielded the TCR library. Arm-PCR of CDR3 regions with iRepertoire HTBI primers generated TCR beta libraries. A single record per CDR3 protein comes from TCRdb applying MiXCR to the multiplex PCR reads. Of about 420,000 distinct CDR3 sequences detected, about a sixth appear once; the ten largest clones hold around 23%. These data also formed part of another study, on T cells in Graves' hyperthyroidism and ophthalmopathy.

Sequencing used peripheral blood mononuclear cells (PBMCs), obtained at new diagnosis, from a patient treated with antithyroid drugs. These receptors were collected from a woman younger than 35 with Graves disease.

This clonotype was observed many times. The gene calls are TRBV28 and TRBJ2-1, with 8 bases matching TRBD1. The germline CDR1 and CDR2 sequences are MDHEN and SYDVKM. The V segment lost 3 bases and the J segment 9 bases; nucleotides outside the gene matches: 7. The CDR3 spans 14 residues. Here the CDR3 reads CASSLSQGAGEQFF. CDR3 nucleotide sequence: TGTGCCAGCAGTTTGTCCCAGGGGGCTGGTGAGCAGTTCTTC.

This clonotype has at least ten counts. The gene calls are TRBV25-1 and TRBJ2-3; 8 bases are shared with TRBD2. The CDR3 is 16 amino acids. V lost 5 bases to trimming and J lost 1 base; unmatched junction nucleotides: 8. Looked up from germline, CDR1 is MGHDK and CDR2 is SYGVNS. The CDR3 region has the DNA TGTGCCAGCAGTAGGAGCGGGAGAGGGGGCACAGATACGCAGTATTTT. Translated, it gives CASSRSGRGGTDTQYF.

This clonotype was seen at least ten times. The rearrangement uses TRBV2 and TRBJ2-1; the D is unclear. Germline CDR1 reads SNHLY; CDR2 reads FYNNEI. Trimming left V 6 bases short and J 0 bases short, with 12 bases between. The CDR3 spans 15 residues. The CDR3 DNA is TGTGCCAGCAGGGCTAAGGGTGGCTCCTACAATGAGCAGTTCTTC. Its translation: CASRAKGGSYNEQFF.

The sample holds many counts of this clonotype. The chain uses TRBV28 and TRBJ2-7, with 11 positions matching TRBD2. V shed 5 bases and J 0 bases; nucleotides not matched to a gene: 9. The CDR3 extends over 17 amino acids. Germline values: CDR1 MDHEN, CDR2 SYDVKM. CDR3 in amino acids: CASSRTGLAGISYEQYF. CDR3 in DNA: TGTGCCAGCAGTAGAACCGGACTAGCGGGTATCTCCTACGAGCAGTACTTC.

Many counts were recorded for this clonotype. This CDR3 reads CSARATSRPFWNEQFF. In DNA, the CDR3 is TGCAGTGCTAGAGCTACTAGCAGGCCCTTTTGGAATGAGCAGTTCTTC. J is TRBJ2-1 and V is TRBV20-1, with a possible D match to TRBD2 (6 bases). CDR3 length: 16 amino acids. The ends were cut back, 1 base at V and 7 bases at J, with 20 bases in the middle. Germline V lookup: CDR1 DFQATT, CDR2 SNEGSKA (reference sequence).

This sequence joins TRBV5-5 and TRBJ1-1; unclear D gene. V dropped 0 bases and J dropped 3 bases, with 15 bases sitting between them. This CDR3 contains 16 residues. The germline V gene encodes CDR1 SGHKS and CDR2 YYEKEE (reference sequence). As DNA, the CDR3 is TGTGCCAGCAGCTTGGATACGGGAGGGAGCGACACTGAAGCTTTCTTT. Protein product: CASSLDTGGSDTEAFF.

There are a few counts of this clonotype. The chain recombines TRBV12-3 or TRBV12-4 with TRBJ2-2; 10 nucleotides match TRBD1. V was clipped by 5 bases and J by 5 bases; unmatched bases: 5. The CDR3 has 15 amino acids. CDR3 sequence: CASSIRQGATGELFF. Here the CDR3 DNA reads TGTGCCAGCAGTATACGACAGGGGGCGACCGGGGAGCTGTTTTTT.

The CDR3, as DNA: TGCAGTGCTAGACCTTCGGGTGAGTGGCCGGGATCTTGGAGCGAGCAGTACTTC. Translating gives CSARPSGEWPGSWSEQYF. The chain uses TRBV20-1 and TRBJ2-7; D possibly corresponds to TRBD2 (5 bases). V was shortened by 2 bases and J by 6 bases, with 29 bases between the two germline ends. This CDR3 is built from 18 residues. CDR1 DFQATT and CDR2 SNEGSKA come from the germline V gene (reference sequence).

This clonotype was recorded at least ten times. The V call is TRBV7-2, the J call TRBJ2-7, with D possibly being TRBD2 (6 bases). From germline, CDR1 is SGHTA and CDR2 FQGNSA. This CDR3 is 15 amino acids long. The V end was cut by 1 base, the J end by 4 bases, with 14 bases between. DNA for the CDR3: TGTGCCAGCAGCTTAGTTTCCGGGAGAGAGTACGAGCAGTACTTC. Protein sequence: CASSLVSGREYEQYF.

This clonotype was observed many times. J is TRBJ2-1 and V is TRBV7-8; 11 positions match TRBD2. The germline gives CDR1 SGHVS, CDR2 FQNEAQ. J was trimmed by 5 bases and V by 3 bases; bases with no gene match: 12. The CDR3 runs 18 residues. The CDR3 protein is CASSFRIPGLAANNEQFF. As DNA, the CDR3 is TGTGCCAGCAGCTTTAGAATACCGGGACTAGCGGCTAACAATGAGCAGTTCTTC.

This clonotype has ten or more counts. This chain connects TRBV28 to TRBJ1-1; maybe TRBD1 (5 bases). There are 14 residues in the CDR3. Trimming stripped 6 bases from V and 0 bases from J, with 11 bases between. CDR1 and CDR2 (germline): MDHEN, SYDVKM. In DNA, the CDR3 is TGTGCCAGCAGCCCGGGACCTCTGAACACTGAAGCTTTCTTT. It specifies CASSPGPLNTEAFF.

This clonotype was counted a few times. The chain links TRBV20-1 to TRBJ2-2, with 11 nucleotides matching TRBD2. The CDR3 is made up of 14 amino acids. The V gene's germline CDR1 is DFQATT and CDR2 SNEGSKA (reference sequence). The CDR3 nucleotides read TGCAGCGGGATTAGCGGGAGGGCCGCCGGGGAGCTGTTTTTT. Its protein is CSGISGRAAGELFF.

This clonotype was detected many times. The chain has TRBV28 and TRBJ1-1; possible D gene TRBD1, 5 bases. Deletions cut 6 bases from V and 0 bases from J, with 11 bases between. Germline values: CDR1 MDHEN, CDR2 SYDVKM. The CDR3 contains 14 residues. CDR3 sequence: CASSLLGVNTEAFF. The CDR3 bases are TGTGCCAGCAGCCTTTTAGGGGTGAACACTGAAGCTTTCTTT.

This clonotype was counted many times. V gene TRBV11-2 combines with J gene TRBJ2-7, with D uncertain. CDR1 is SGHAT, CDR2 FQNNGV, per germline. The CDR3 totals 14 residues. V shed 1 base and J shed 3 bases, with 10 bases lying between them. CDR3: CASSLGNSLYEQYF. The CDR3 DNA is TGTGCCAGCAGCTTAGGGAATTCCCTCTACGAGCAGTACTTC.

As concerns this clonotype: This may arise from a read error, as a much more abundant clone is one base away. The chain combines TRBV20-1 with TRBJ2-7; D unresolved. CDR1 DFQATT and CDR2 SNEGSKA come from the germline V gene (reference sequence). There are 13 residues in the CDR3. The DNA of the CDR3 is TGCAGTGCTAGAGTTTCCGGCTCCTACGGGCAGTACTTC. It yields the protein CSARVSGSYGQYF.

The chain has TRBV28 and TRBJ1-4; D is possibly TRBD1 (5 bases). There are 13 residues in the CDR3. Trimming removed 11 bases from V and 6 bases from J, with 16 bases in between. Germline lookup yields CDR1 MDHEN and CDR2 SYDVKM. The DNA for the CDR3 is TGTGCCGGAACTCAGGGATTGGATGAAAAACTGTTTTTT. Translated, it gives CAGTQGLDEKLFF.

The chain couples TRBV27 to TRBJ2-1; TRBD1 is a possible D gene (7 bases). Trimming stripped 5 bases from V and 0 bases from J, with 26 bases between. This CDR3 has 20 amino acids. Per germline, CDR1 MNHEY and CDR2 SMNVEV (reference sequence). CDR3 coding DNA: TGTGCCAGCAGTCCTCGGACAGGTGGCGGGACCACAAGCTCCTACAATGAGCAGTTCTTC. It translates to CASSPRTGGGTTSSYNEQFF.

This clonotype was detected ten times or more. The chain links TRBV28 to TRBJ1-5, with 7 bases lining up with TRBD1. This CDR3 is 14 amino acids long. CDR1 is MDHEN and CDR2 is SYDVKM in the germline V gene. V was pared by 5 bases and J by 6 bases, with 7 bases of the junction left unmatched. The CDR3 here is CASSPTGRSQPQHF. The CDR3 DNA is TGTGCCAGCAGTCCGACAGGGAGGTCTCAGCCCCAGCATTTT.

The chain couples TRBV6-5 to TRBJ1-1; possibly TRBD1 for D (5 bases). The germline V gene encodes CDR1 MNHEY and CDR2 SVGAGI. Trimming pared 2 bases from V and 3 bases from J, leaving 19 bases between. CDR3 size: 17 residues. CDR3: CASSYGLPGFRDTEAFF. CDR3 nucleotides: TGTGCCAGCAGTTACGGTCTCCCAGGGTTCAGAGACACTGAAGCTTTCTTT.

In this sample, this clonotype turned up a few times. The chain couples TRBV4-1 to TRBJ2-2, with 10 bases aligning to TRBD2. Per the germline V gene, CDR1 is MGHRA and CDR2 is YSYEKL. Trimming removed 1 base from V and 5 bases from J; junction bases left unmatched: 7. CDR3 length: 17 residues. The CDR3 coding sequence is TGCGCCAGCAGCCAAGGCCTAGCGGGAGTATTGACCGGGGAGCTGTTTTTT. Its protein is CASSQGLAGVLTGELFF.

In its sample, this clonotype was seen a few times. This chain uses TRBV11-2 with TRBJ2-7, with TRBD2 matching over 10 bases. After removal of 1 base from V and 0 bases from J, the junction contained 3 bases not matched to a gene. This CDR3 is 16 amino acids long. Germline lookup yields CDR1 SGHAT and CDR2 FQNNGV. CDR3: CASSLGGLAASYEQYF. CDR3 nucleotides: TGTGCCAGCAGCTTAGGCGGACTAGCGGCCTCCTACGAGCAGTACTTC.